The 15 T cell receptor beta chains given below trace back to one sample, sequenced in a study of T cell responses to AZD1222 COVID-19 vaccine. Some clones are missing from TCRdb's copy, which holds only in-frame ones; the method was immunoSEQ multiplex PCR. The table shows approximately 160,000 clones, with 85% to 95% occurring only once. This sample comprised peripheral blood, obtained on day 0 of AZD1222 vaccination. These receptors originate from an adult in good health.

The gene calls are TRBV21-1 and TRBJ2-5. TRBV21-1 has pseudogene status. This CDR3 comprises 16 residues. Here the CDR3 DNA reads TGTGCCAGCAGCAAAGCTTTAGGGACCAGTAGAGAGACCCAGTACTTC. It encodes CASSKALGTSRETQYF.

The sample holds one count of this clone. The V gene is TRBV28, the J gene TRBJ1-2; no definite D call. Between the trimmed V and J ends, which lost 7 bases and 1 base, there was a span of 7 bases. This CDR3 comprises 12 residues. Germline V lookup: CDR1 MDHEN, CDR2 SYDVKM. As DNA, the CDR3 is TGTGCCAGCATGGCCTTTAACTATGGCTACACCTTC. It is translated as CASMAFNYGYTF.

This clone was seen a single time. The chain is built from TRBV3-1 (or the pseudogene TRBV3-2) and TRBJ1-2, with 9 bases fitting TRBD1. Germline CDR1 is LGHDT and CDR2 is YNNKEL (reference sequence). The CDR3 is 13 amino acids. J lost 5 bases, V lost 6 bases, and 4 bases had no gene match. The CDR3 spells CASSWDRAYGYTF. The CDR3 DNA follows: TGTGCCAGCAGTTGGGACAGGGCATATGGCTACACCTTC.

The chain recombines TRBV6-5 with TRBJ2-2; D is tentatively TRBD1 or TRBD2 (6 bases each). Trimming stripped 11 bases from V and 7 bases from J, with 11 bases between. Per the germline V gene, CDR1 is MNHEY and CDR2 is SVGAGI. The CDR3 extends over 11 amino acids. CDR3 region: CAGGRNGELFF. The CDR3 DNA follows: TGTGCCGGGGGGCGGAACGGGGAGCTGTTTTTT.

This clone was observed once. This rearrangement joins TRBV30 to TRBJ1-5, with a weak D call TRBD1 (5 bases). This CDR3 spans 13 amino acids. V was cut by 4 bases and J by 2 bases, with 9 bases left in between. Looked up from germline, CDR1 is GTSNPN and CDR2 is SVGIG (reference sequence). As DNA, the CDR3 is TGTGCCTGGACCCTGGGGGGCAATCAGCCCCAGCATTTT. Amino acid sequence: CAWTLGGNQPQHF. The entire variable domain, with the rest obtained from reference TRBV30 and TRBJ1-5, is as follows: SQTIHQWPATLVQPVGSPLSLECTVEGTSNPNLYWYRQAAGRGLQLLFYSVGIGQISSEVPQNLSASRPQDRQFILSSKKLLLSDSGFYLCAWTLGGNQPQHFGDGTRLSIL.

V gene TRBV30 combines with J gene TRBJ2-7, with D perhaps matching TRBD1 (5 bases). The CDR3 loop spans 12 amino acids. The V gene's germline CDR1 is GTSNPN and CDR2 SVGIG (reference sequence). Between the trimmed V and J ends, which lost 0 bases and 5 bases, there was a span of 8 bases. The CDR3 loop is CAWSVTGNEQYF. CDR3 DNA sequence: TGTGCCTGGAGTGTAACAGGCAACGAGCAGTACTTC. Supplemented by reference TRBV30 and TRBJ2-7, the full variable domain reads SQTIHQWPATLVQPVGSPLSLECTVEGTSNPNLYWYRQAAGRGLQLLFYSVGIGQISSEVPQNLSASRPQDRQFILSSKKLLLSDSGFYLCAWSVTGNEQYFGPGTRLTVT.

V is TRBV5-1 and J is TRBJ1-1; D not resolved. V lost 2 bases and J 3 bases, leaving 11 bases between the germline ends. The CDR3 consists of 14 residues. Germline V gives CDR1 SGHRS, CDR2 YFSETQ. The CDR3: CASSLSTEDTEAFF. DNA for the CDR3: TGCGCCAGCAGCTTATCCACTGAGGACACTGAAGCTTTCTTT.

As for this clone: Other nucleotide sequences in the sample specify the same CDR3. The rearrangement joins TRBV6-5 to TRBJ1-3; D is unresolved. This CDR3 has 15 residues. Germline V lookup: CDR1 MNHEY, CDR2 SVGAGI. V was trimmed by 2 bases and J by 0 bases, leaving 8 bases between them. CDR3 in amino acids: CASSYDGNSGNTIYF. CDR3 DNA sequence: TGTGCCAGCAGTTACGACGGGAACTCTGGAAACACCATATATTTT.

In DNA form, the CDR3 reads TGTGCCAGTAGTATTGGCCTTTCTGGCTACACCTTC. It yields the protein CASSIGLSGYTF. The chain combines TRBV19 with TRBJ1-2; unclear D gene. Germline loops: CDR1 LNHDA, CDR2 SQIVND (reference sequence). Between the trimmed V and J ends, which lost 3 bases and 7 bases, there was a span of 9 bases. The CDR3 has 12 residues.

The chain carries TRBV27 and TRBJ1-1; the D is unclear. The CDR3 has 14 residues. V lost 8 bases and J 3 bases, leaving 16 bases between the germline ends. Per the germline V gene, CDR1 is MNHEY and CDR2 is SMNVEV (reference sequence). This chain's CDR3 is CASADQRGHTEAFF. CDR3 in DNA: TGTGCCAGCGCTGATCAGCGAGGTCACACTGAAGCTTTCTTT.

V gene TRBV9 combines with J gene TRBJ1-6, with 8 bases aligning to TRBD1. V gave up 4 bases and J gave up 4 bases; unmatched junction bases: 4. This CDR3 is 15 amino acids long. The germline CDR1 and CDR2 sequences are SGDLS and YYNGEE. The chain's CDR3 is CASSPGQGYNSPLHF. CDR3 sequence (DNA): TGTGCCAGCAGCCCAGGACAGGGTTATAATTCACCCCTCCACTTT.

The chain recombines TRBV29-1 with TRBJ1-1, with D maybe TRBD1 (6 bases). V dropped 6 bases and J dropped 2 bases, with 10 bases sitting between them. CDR3 size: 12 residues. Germline V CDR1 and CDR2: SQVTM, ANQGSEA. In DNA form, the CDR3 reads TGCAGCGTCCGGGACACCAACACTGAAGCTTTCTTT. Protein sequence: CSVRDTNTEAFF.

This rearrangement joins TRBV13 to TRBJ1-1, with 7 bases that match TRBD1. After removal of 5 bases from V and 7 bases from J, the junction contained 13 bases not matched to a gene. This CDR3 comprises 15 residues. Germline loops: CDR1 PRHDT, CDR2 FYEKMQ (reference sequence). The CDR3 loop is CASSPQGQLSSEAFF. CDR3 bases: TGTGCCAGCAGCCCACAGGGACAGCTATCCAGTGAAGCTTTCTTT. The complete variable domain, with remaining parts taken from reference TRBV13 and TRBJ1-1, reads AAGVIQSPRHLIKEKRETATLKCYPIPRHDTVYWYQQGPGQDPQFLISFYEKMQSDKGSIPDRFSAQQFSDYHSELNMSSLELGDSALYFCASSPQGQLSSEAFFGQGTRLTVV.

The chain uses TRBV7-6 and TRBJ2-7; a possible D gene is TRBD1 (6 bases). This CDR3 is built from 16 residues. The V end lost 5 bases, the J end lost 3 bases, and 20 bases lay between the germline ends. Germline loops: CDR1 SGHVS, CDR2 FNYEAQ. This chain's CDR3 is CASSPIKDRFHYEQYF. CDR3 DNA sequence: TGTGCCAGCAGCCCGATAAAAGACAGGTTCCACTACGAGCAGTACTTC. Variable domain in full (rest from reference TRBV7-6 and TRBJ2-7): GAGVSQSPRYKVTKRGQDVALRCDPISGHVSLYWYRQALGQGPEFLTYFNYEAQQDKSGLPNDRFSAERPEGSISTLTIQRTEQRDSAMYRCASSPIKDRFHYEQYFGPGTRLTVT.

The chain couples TRBV3-1 (or the pseudogene TRBV3-2) to TRBJ2-7; the match to TRBD2 covers 8 bases. CDR1 is LGHDT and CDR2 is YNNKEL in the germline V gene (reference sequence). Germline trimming cut 4 bases from V and 6 bases from J; bases unmatched to any gene: 11. This CDR3 is built from 15 residues. The CDR3, as DNA: TGTGCCAGCAGCCCCCCCGTGCGGGGGGCGTCCGAGCAGTACTTC. Translation gives CASSPPVRGASEQYF.